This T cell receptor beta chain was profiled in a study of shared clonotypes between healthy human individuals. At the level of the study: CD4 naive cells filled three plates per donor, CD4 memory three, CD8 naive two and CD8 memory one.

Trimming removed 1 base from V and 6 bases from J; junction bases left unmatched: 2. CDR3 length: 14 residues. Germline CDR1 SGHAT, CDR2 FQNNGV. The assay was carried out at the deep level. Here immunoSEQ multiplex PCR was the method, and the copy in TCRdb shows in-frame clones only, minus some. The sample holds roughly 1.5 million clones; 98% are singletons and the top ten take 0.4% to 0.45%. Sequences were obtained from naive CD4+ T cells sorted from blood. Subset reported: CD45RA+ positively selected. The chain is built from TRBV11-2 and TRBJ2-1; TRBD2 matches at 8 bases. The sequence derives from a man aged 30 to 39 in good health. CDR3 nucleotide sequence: TGTGCCAGCAGCTTAGTGCTAGCGGGCAATGAGCAGTTCTTC. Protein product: CASSLVLAGNEQFF.